This T cell receptor (beta chain) was profiled in a study of T cell changes during pregnancy in multiple sclerosis. The ends lost 2 bases at V and 5 bases at J; junction bases unmatched: 4. Germline V gene data show CDR1 as LNHNV and CDR2 as YYDKDF (reference sequence). There are 14 residues in the CDR3. Using immunoSEQ multiplex PCR, the repertoire was profiled, and TCRdb retains in-frame clones only, with some absent. The data contain 41,000 or so clones, roughly nine tenths of them singletons. The sequence came from a female donor with multiple sclerosis, enrolled in a pregnancy study. The rearrangement uses TRBV15 and TRBJ1-2; 8 bases are a match to TRBD1. The sample here was CD4+ T cells from peripheral blood mononuclear cells, taken in the first trimester of pregnancy. The CDR3 loop reads CATSRSGQGYGYTF. The CDR3 DNA is TGTGCCACCAGCAGATCTGGACAGGGATATGGCTACACCTTC.